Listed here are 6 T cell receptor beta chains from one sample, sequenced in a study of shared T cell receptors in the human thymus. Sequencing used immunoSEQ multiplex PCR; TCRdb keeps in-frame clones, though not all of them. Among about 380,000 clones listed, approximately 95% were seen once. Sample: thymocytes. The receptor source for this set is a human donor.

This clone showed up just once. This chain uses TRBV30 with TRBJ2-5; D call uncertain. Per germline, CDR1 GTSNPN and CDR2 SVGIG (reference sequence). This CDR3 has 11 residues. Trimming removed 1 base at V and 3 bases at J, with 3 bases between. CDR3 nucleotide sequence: TGTGCCTGGAGTGAAGAAGAGACCCAGTACTTC. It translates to CAWSEEETQYF.

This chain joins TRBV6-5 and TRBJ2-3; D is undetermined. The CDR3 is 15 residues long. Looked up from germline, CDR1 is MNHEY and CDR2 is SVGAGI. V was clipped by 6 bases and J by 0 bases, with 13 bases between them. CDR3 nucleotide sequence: TGTGCCAGCAGGGCCCGACTGGCTAGCACAGATACGCAGTATTTT. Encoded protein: CASRARLASTDTQYF.

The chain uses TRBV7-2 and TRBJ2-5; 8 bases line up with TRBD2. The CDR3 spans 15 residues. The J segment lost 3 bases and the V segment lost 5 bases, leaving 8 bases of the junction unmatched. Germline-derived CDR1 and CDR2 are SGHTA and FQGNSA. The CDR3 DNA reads TGTGCCAGCAGCCCAGCCCGGGAGGGGGAAGAGACCCAGTACTTC. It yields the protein CASSPAREGEETQYF.

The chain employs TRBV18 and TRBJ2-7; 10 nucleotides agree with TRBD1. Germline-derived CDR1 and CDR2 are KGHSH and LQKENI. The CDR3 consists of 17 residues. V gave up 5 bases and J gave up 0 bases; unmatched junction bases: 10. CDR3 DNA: TGTGCCAGCTCATTCCGACTGGACAGGGGGAGCTCCTACGAGCAGTACTTC. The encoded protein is CASSFRLDRGSSYEQYF.

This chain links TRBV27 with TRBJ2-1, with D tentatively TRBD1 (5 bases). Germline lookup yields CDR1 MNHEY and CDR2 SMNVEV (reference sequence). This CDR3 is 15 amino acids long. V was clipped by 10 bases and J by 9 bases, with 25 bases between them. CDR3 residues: CATHPRQGTLGEQFF. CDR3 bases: TGTGCCACGCACCCGCGGCAGGGAACTTTGGGTGAGCAGTTCTTC.

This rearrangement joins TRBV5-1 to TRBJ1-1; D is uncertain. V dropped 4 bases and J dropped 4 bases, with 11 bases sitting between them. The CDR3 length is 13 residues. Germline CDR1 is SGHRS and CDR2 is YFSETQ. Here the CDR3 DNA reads TGCGCCAGCAGCCCCTGGGTTCGCACTGAAGCTTTCTTT. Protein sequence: CASSPWVRTEAFF. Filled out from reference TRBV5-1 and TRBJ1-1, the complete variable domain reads KAGVTQTPRYLIKTRGQQVTLSCSPISGHRSVSWYQQTPGQGLQFLFEYFSETQRNKGNFPGRFSGRQFSNSRSEMNVSTLELGDSALYLCASSPWVRTEAFFGQGTRLTVV.